This T cell receptor beta chain was observed in a study of human T cells and chemical hapten exposure. Study-wide context: Small pooled library volume differences chiefly drove per-sample TCR yield variation.

The length of the CDR3 is 17 residues. Germline CDR1 reads LNHDA; CDR2 reads SQIVND (reference sequence). The junction had 14 bases not matched to a gene; V was cut back by 3 bases and J by 4 bases. The sample holds many counts of this clonotype. The target antigen is unknown. Time point reported: patch test 1, 2 weeks after DPC sensitization. The sample's treatment: therapeutic diphenylcyclopropenone sensitization with weekly scalp DPC. General study findings and limits: Those TCRs sitting above 1 in 1000 frequency stayed the same with DPC sensitization.

In the library, unique molecular identifiers were attached to individual cDNA molecules. In the authors' methods: Individual samples carried between roughly 23,224 and 690,600 TCRs, with 85,000 to 100,000 as the median. In TCRdb, the RACE reads were re-called with MiXCR into one record per CDR3 protein. For this entry, the V and J calls and clone size follow TCRdb and not the study's own pipeline. The sample includes roughly 190,000 distinct CDR3 sequences, approximately 20% of them seen just once. The chain carries TRBV19 and TRBJ1-2, with 7 bases lining up with TRBD1. Sequenced material: whole blood, taken in connection with sensitization to the hapten diphenylcyclopropenone (DPC). The source is a woman aged 45-60 years with alopecia areata. Some clones in this sample may be carry-over from other donors' samples. In DNA, the CDR3 is TGTGCCAGTAGTATCGGTGTCGGGACAGCAAGACTCTATGGCTACACCTTC. As protein: CASSIGVGTARLYGYTF.